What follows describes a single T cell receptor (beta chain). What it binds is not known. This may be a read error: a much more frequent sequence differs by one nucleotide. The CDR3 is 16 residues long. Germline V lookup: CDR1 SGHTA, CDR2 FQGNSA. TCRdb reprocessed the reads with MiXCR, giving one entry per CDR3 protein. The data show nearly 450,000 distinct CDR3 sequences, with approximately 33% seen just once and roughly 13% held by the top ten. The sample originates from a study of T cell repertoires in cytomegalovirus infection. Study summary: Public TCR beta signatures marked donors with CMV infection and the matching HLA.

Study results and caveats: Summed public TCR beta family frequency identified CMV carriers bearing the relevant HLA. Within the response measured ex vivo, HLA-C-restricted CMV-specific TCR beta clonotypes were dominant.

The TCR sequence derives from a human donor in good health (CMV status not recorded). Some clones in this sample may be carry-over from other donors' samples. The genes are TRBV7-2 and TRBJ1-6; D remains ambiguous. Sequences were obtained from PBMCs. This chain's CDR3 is CASSLDPSSYNSPLQF. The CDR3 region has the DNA TGTGCCAGCAGCTTAGACCCGAGCTCCTATAATTCACCCCTCCAATTT.